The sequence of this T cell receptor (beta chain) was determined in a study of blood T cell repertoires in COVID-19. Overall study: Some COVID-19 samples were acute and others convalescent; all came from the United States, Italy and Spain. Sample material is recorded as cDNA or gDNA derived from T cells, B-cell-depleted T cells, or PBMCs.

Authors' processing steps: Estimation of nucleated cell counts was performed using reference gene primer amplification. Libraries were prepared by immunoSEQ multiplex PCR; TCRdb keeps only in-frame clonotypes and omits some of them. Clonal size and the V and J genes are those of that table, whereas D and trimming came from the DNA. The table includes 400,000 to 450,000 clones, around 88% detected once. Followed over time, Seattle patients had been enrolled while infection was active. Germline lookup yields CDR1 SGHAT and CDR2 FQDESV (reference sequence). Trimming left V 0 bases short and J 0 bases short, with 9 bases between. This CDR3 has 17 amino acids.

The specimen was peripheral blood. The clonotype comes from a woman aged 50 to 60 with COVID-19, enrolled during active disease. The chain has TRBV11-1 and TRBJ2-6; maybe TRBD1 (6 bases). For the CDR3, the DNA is TGTGCCAGCAGCTTAGCAACAGGGAGCTCTGGGGCCAACGTCCTGACTTTC. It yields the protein CASSLATGSSGANVLTF.